These T cell receptor beta chains were read from a single sample in a study of cytomegalovirus exposure and HLA in healthy donors. The method was immunoSEQ multiplex PCR; TCRdb's version includes in-frame clones alone and lacks a portion of them. This table holds 150,000 to 200,000 clones, roughly 77% found once. The specimen sequenced was PBMCs. The receptors were sampled from a woman aged 50 to 60 in good health and CMV-seropositive. The CDR3 runs from the conserved cysteine through the conserved F or W. Each record gives: clone size, V gene, D gene, CDR3 length, J gene, CDR3 DNA, CDR3 protein. D genes are given only for firm matches. Clone size, where shown, is once, few, many, or a class for clones that have expanded.

.	TRBV6-5	.	15	TRBJ1-6	TGTGCCAGCAGTTATTCCTCCGGGATGAATTCACCCCTCCACTTT	CASSYSSGMNSPLHF
.	TRBV7-8	TRBD2	15	TRBJ2-7	TGTGCCAGCAGCTTAAATAGCGGGCTTATCTACGAGCAGTACTTC	CASSLNSGLIYEQYF
.	TRBV28	TRBD1	17	TRBJ1-5	TGTGCCAGCAACCTCGCCAAGGGACAGCGAAGCAATCAGCCCCAGCATTTT	CASNLAKGQRSNQPQHF
.	TRBV28	.	12	TRBJ2-3	TGTGCCAGCAGCGTGAAGAGGGATACGCAGTATTTT	CASSVKRDTQYF
.	TRBV4-2	.	15	TRBJ2-5	TGTGCCAGCAGCCCGGGGATGCGGGAATCTGAGACCCAGTACTTC	CASSPGMRESETQYF
.	TRBV6-1	.	15	TRBJ1-2	TGTGCCAGCCGAGCCTACCTTGACAACAACTATGGCTACACCTTC	CASRAYLDNNYGYTF
.	TRBV6-1	TRBD1	14	TRBJ1-4	TGTGCCAGCAGGGATGGGACAGGTTCTGAAAAACTGTTTTTT	CASRDGTGSEKLFF
.	TRBV27	.	13	TRBJ1-6	TGTGCCAGCACCTTCGACAGGTATTCACCCCTCCACTTT	CASTFDRYSPLHF
.	TRBV6-5	.	16	TRBJ1-3	TGTGCCAGCAGTTATACGGGACACCCCTCTGGAAACACCATATATTTT	CASSYTGHPSGNTIYF
.	TRBV7-2	TRBD1	16	TRBJ1-2	TGTGCCAGCAGCTTACATAGGACAGGGGGCGCCTATGGCTACACCTTC	CASSLHRTGGAYGYTF
.	TRBV18	.	15	TRBJ2-1	TGTGCCAGCTCACCACAGGGGCACTACGGCAATGAGCAGTTCTTC	CASSPQGHYGNEQFF
.	TRBV11-3	.	14	TRBJ2-7	TGTGCCAGCAGCTTAGATCCGCGGGACTACGAGCAGTACTTC	CASSLDPRDYEQYF
.	TRBV30	TRBD2	17	TRBJ2-5	TGTGCCTGGAGTGTGACTAGCGGGAGGGCAGTAGAGGAGACCCAGTACTTC	CAWSVTSGRAVEETQYF
few	TRBV19	.	13	TRBJ2-5	TGTGCCAGCCAGGGGCACAGGCTGGAGACCCAGTACTTC	CASQGHRLETQYF
.	TRBV5-1	.	14	TRBJ1-4	TGCGCCAGCAGCGAACAGGGAGGGAACGAAAAACTGTTTTTT	CASSEQGGNEKLFF
.	TRBV6-5	TRBD1	14	TRBJ2-7	TGTGCCAGCAGCCCTAGGGACAGGGTGTACGAGCAGTACTTC	CASSPRDRVYEQYF
.	TRBV30	.	15	TRBJ2-3	TGTGCCTGGACTCGGGACATCTCATTCACAGATACGCAGTATTTT	CAWTRDISFTDTQYF
.	TRBV19	TRBD1	16	TRBJ1-2	TGTGCCAGTAGTACTCCAGGACAGGGTATATACTATGGCTACACCTTC	CASSTPGQGIYYGYTF
.	TRBV4-3	.	16	TRBJ1-6	TGCGCCAGCAGCCAAGATGAGGGCACCTTGGATTCACCCCTCCACTTT	CASSQDEGTLDSPLHF
.	TRBV5-1	.	14	TRBJ1-2	TGCGCCAGCAGCTTGGACACAGCTAACTATGGCTACACCTTC	CASSLDTANYGYTF
.	TRBV5-4	TRBD2	15	TRBJ2-1	TGTGCCAGCAGCCCCCAAGCGGGGGTGGCTCTAGAGCAGTTCTTC	CASSPQAGVALEQFF
few	TRBV18	TRBD2	15	TRBJ2-7	TGTGCCAGCTCAGATCGGACTAGCGGGTTGGATGAGCAGTACTTC	CASSDRTSGLDEQYF
.	TRBV6-6	.	13	TRBJ1-5	TGTGCCAGCAGCCCCCTGGGCCTTCAGGCCCAGCATTTT	CASSPLGLQAQHF
.	TRBV7-6	.	12	TRBJ1-1	TGTGCCAGCAGTTCAGGGTACACTGAAGCTTTCTTT	CASSSGYTEAFF
.	TRBV7-9	.	16	TRBJ1-1	TGTGCCAGCAGCTTGTTGAGGGGAGGTCGTTACACTGAAGCTTTCTTT	CASSLLRGGRYTEAFF
.	TRBV7-9	TRBD1	18	TRBJ2-2	TGTGCCAGCAGCTCACAGAAAGGGGGCATTGGGAACACCGGGGAGCTGTTTTTT	CASSSQKGGIGNTGELFF
.	TRBV27	.	12	TRBJ1-1	TGTGCCAGCGGCCATAGCTCGCGGGGAGCTTTCTTT	CASGHSSRGAFF
few	TRBV25-1	.	15	TRBJ2-2	TGTGCCAGCACCGGCCTAGCGAATCAGGCCGGGGAGCTGTTTTTT	CASTGLANQAGELFF
.	TRBV7-2	TRBD1	14	TRBJ1-2	TGTGCCAGCAGCTCCCGGGACAGTTACTATGGCTACACCTTC	CASSSRDSYYGYTF
.	TRBV19	TRBD2	15	TRBJ2-2	TGTGCCAGTAGTGCTAGCGGTACGAACACCGGGGAGCTGTTTTTT	CASSASGTNTGELFF
.	TRBV30	.	14	TRBJ1-1	TGTGCCTGGAGTGTAATAAGGGGTCCTGTAGGAGCTTTCTTT	CAWSVIRGPVGAFF
.	TRBV27	TRBD1	12	TRBJ2-7	TGTGCCAGCAGTTCCTTACCACAGGGGGTGTACTTC	CASSSLPQGVYF
.	TRBV6-5	TRBD1	15	TRBJ1-4	TGTGCCAGCAGTTACCAGACAGGGAGTAATGGAAAACTGTTTTTT	CASSYQTGSNGKLFF
.	TRBV29-1	TRBD2	15	TRBJ2-7	TGCAGCGTTGACGGGACTAGCGGGAGTGCCTACGAGCAGTACTTC	CSVDGTSGSAYEQYF
.	TRBV5-4	.	14	TRBJ1-2	TGTGCCAGCAGCTTGGCAGGGGATACGTATGGCTACACCTTC	CASSLAGDTYGYTF
.	TRBV29-1	TRBD1	14	TRBJ1-2	TGCAGCGTTGCCAGGGACAGGAGGGCGGATGGCTACACCTTC	CSVARDRRADGYTF
.	TRBV5-4	.	13	TRBJ2-7	TGTGCCAGCAGCCAGAAAAGCTCCTACGAGCAGTACTTC	CASSQKSSYEQYF
.	TRBV7-9	.	13	TRBJ1-1	TGTGCCAGCAGCCTAGGGGGAGACACTGAAGCTTTCTTT	CASSLGGDTEAFF
.	TRBV28	.	15	TRBJ1-1	TGTGCCAGCAGTTTATCCACGCACCCTAGCCGTGAAGCTTTCTTT	CASSLSTHPSREAFF
once	TRBV14	TRBD1	15	TRBJ1-1	TGTGCCAGCAGCCGACCGGGACAGGTCCCCACTGAAGCTTTCTTT	CASSRPGQVPTEAFF
.	TRBV28	TRBD1	12	TRBJ1-2	TGTGCCAGCAGTTTCGAGCAGGGGGTCTACACCTTC	CASSFEQGVYTF
few	TRBV4-1	.	16	TRBJ1-6	TGCGCCAGCAGCCAAGTAGGGTCCGGGGAAGTATGGGCCCTCCACTTT	CASSQVGSGEVWALHF
.	TRBV28	TRBD1	13	TRBJ2-7	TGTGCCAGCAGTCCGACAGGGGCCTACGAGCAGTACTTC	CASSPTGAYEQYF
few	TRBV5-1	.	14	TRBJ1-2	TGCGCCAGCAGCTTCTTGGGGGCAGCCTATGGCTACACCTTC	CASSFLGAAYGYTF
.	TRBV9	.	18	TRBJ2-7	TGTGCCAGCAGCGTAGATGCTTGGGGCGGGGTCGGCTCCTACGAGCAGTACTTC	CASSVDAWGGVGSYEQYF